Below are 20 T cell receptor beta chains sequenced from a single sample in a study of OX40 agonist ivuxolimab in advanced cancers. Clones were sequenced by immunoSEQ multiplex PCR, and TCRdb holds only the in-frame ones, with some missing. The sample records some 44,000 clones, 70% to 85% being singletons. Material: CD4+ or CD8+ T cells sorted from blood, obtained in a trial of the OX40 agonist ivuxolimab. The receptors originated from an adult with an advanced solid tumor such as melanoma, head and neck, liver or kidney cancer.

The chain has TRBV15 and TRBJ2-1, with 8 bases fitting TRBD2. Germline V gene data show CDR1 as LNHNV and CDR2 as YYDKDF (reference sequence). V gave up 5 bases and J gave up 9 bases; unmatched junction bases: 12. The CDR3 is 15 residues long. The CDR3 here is CATSGGGGGSGEQFF. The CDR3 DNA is TGTGCCACCAGCGGCGGGGGCGGGGGGTCGGGTGAGCAGTTCTTC.

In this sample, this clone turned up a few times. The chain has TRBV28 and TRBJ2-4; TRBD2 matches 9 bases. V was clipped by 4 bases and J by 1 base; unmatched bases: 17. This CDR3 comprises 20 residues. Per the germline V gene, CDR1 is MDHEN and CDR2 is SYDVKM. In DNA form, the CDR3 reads TGTGCCAGCAGTTCCCTCCTCGGTTTTGCGGGAGGGCCTGCCAAAAACATTCAGTACTTC. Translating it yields CASSSLLGFAGGPAKNIQYF.

CDR3 nucleotide sequence: TGTGCCAGTAGAGAACAGGGGGCCGCTAATGAAAAACTGTTTTTT. This gives the protein CASREQGAANEKLFF. The chain combines TRBV19 with TRBJ1-4; TRBD1 agrees at 9 bases. V dropped 6 bases and J dropped 3; count of bases not matched to a gene: 5. Per germline, CDR1 LNHDA and CDR2 SQIVND (reference sequence). This CDR3 has 15 residues.

The CDR3 spells CASSRGQAGPEQFF. CDR3 DNA: TGTGCCAGCAGCAGAGGACAGGCTGGTCCTGAGCAGTTCTTC. The genes are TRBV7-9 and TRBJ2-1; TRBD1 agrees at 7 bases. The V and J ends lost 5 bases and 9 bases, in that order; junction bases with no gene match: 10. CDR3 length equals 14 residues. Germline values: CDR1 SEHNR, CDR2 FQNEAQ (reference sequence).

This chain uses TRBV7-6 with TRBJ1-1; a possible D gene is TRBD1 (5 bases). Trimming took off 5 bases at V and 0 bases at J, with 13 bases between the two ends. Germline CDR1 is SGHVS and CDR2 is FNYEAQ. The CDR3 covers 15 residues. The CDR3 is CASSLMTEMNTEAFF. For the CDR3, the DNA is TGTGCCAGCAGCCTAATGACAGAAATGAACACTGAAGCTTTCTTT.

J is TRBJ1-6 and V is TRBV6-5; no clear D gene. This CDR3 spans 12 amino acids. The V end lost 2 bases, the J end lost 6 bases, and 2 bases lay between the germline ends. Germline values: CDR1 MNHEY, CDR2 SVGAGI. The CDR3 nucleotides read TGTGCCAGCAGTTACGTTAATTCACCCCTCCACTTT. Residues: CASSYVNSPLHF.

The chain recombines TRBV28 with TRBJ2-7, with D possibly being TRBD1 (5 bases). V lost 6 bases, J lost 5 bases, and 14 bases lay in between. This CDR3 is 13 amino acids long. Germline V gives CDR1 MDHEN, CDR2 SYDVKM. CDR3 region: CASSPAGMHEQYF. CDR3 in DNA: TGTGCCAGCAGCCCGGCAGGGATGCACGAGCAGTACTTC.

The CDR3 is CASSSQGNTGELFF. The CDR3 region has the DNA TGTGCCAGCAGCTCACAGGGAAACACCGGGGAGCTGTTTTTT. The gene calls are TRBV7-3 and TRBJ2-2, with D tentatively TRBD1 (6 bases). V was cut by 4 bases and J by 2 bases, with 8 bases left in between. Germline V lookup: CDR1 SGHTA, CDR2 FQGTGA. This CDR3 spans 14 amino acids.

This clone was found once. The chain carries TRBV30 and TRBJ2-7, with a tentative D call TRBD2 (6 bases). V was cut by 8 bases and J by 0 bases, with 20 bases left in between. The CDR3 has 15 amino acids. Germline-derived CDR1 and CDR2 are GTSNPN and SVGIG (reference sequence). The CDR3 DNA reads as TGTGCCGGAACCTTAAGTAGCGGAAGCTCCTACGAGCAGTACTTC. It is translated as CAGTLSSGSSYEQYF.

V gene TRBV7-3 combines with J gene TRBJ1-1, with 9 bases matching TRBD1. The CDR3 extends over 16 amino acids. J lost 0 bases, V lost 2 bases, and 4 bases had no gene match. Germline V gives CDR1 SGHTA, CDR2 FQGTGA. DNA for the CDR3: TGTGCCAGCAGCTTATTAGGGACAGGGTTGAACACTGAAGCTTTCTTT. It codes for CASSLLGTGLNTEAFF.

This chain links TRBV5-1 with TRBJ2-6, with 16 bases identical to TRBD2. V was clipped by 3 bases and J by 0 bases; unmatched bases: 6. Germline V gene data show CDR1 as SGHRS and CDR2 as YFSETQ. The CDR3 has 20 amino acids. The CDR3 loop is CASSSGTSGGASSGANVLTF. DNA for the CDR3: TGCGCCAGCAGCTCCGGGACTAGCGGGGGGGCCTCCTCTGGGGCCAACGTCCTGACTTTC.

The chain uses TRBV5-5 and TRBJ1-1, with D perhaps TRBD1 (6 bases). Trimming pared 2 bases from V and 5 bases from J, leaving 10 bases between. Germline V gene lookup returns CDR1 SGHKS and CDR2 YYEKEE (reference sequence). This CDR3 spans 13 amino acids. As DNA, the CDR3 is TGTGCCAGCAGCTTTGGCAGGGGAACTGAAGCTTTCTTT. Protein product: CASSFGRGTEAFF.

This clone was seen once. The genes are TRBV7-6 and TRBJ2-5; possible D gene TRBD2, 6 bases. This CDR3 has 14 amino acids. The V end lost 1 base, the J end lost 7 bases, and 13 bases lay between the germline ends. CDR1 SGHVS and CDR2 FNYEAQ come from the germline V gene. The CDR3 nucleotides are TGTGCCAGCAGCTTAGGGGACTTGAGCACGACCCAGTACTTC. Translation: CASSLGDLSTTQYF.

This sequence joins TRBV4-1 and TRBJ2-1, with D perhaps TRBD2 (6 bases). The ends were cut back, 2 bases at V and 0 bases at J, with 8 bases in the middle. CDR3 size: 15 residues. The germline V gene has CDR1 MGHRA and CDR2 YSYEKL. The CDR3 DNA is TGCGCCAGCAGCCAAACGGGACTCTCCTACAATGAGCAGTTCTTC. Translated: CASSQTGLSYNEQFF.

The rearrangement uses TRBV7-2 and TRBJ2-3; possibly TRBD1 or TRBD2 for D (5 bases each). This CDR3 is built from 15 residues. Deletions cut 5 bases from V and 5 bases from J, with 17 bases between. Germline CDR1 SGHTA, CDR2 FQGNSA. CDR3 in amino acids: CASSLATGRLDTQYF. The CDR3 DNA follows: TGTGCCAGCAGCCTGGCGACGGGGCGGTTAGATACGCAGTATTTT.

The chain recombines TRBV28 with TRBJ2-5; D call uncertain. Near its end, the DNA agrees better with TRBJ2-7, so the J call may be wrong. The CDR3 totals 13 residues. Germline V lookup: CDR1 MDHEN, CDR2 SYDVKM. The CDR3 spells CASSLWGSTEQYF. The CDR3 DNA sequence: TGTGCCAGCAGTTTATGGGGAAGTACCGAGCAGTACTTC.

CDR3 nucleotides: TGTGCCAGCAGTACCTCCAGGACTAGTGGCGATGAGCAGTTCTTC. Translation: CASSTSRTSGDEQFF. The chain employs TRBV27 and TRBJ2-1, with 7 bases identical to TRBD2. The CDR3 runs 15 residues. After removal of 5 bases from V and 8 bases from J, the junction contained 12 bases not matched to a gene. Germline CDR1 is MNHEY and CDR2 is SMNVEV (reference sequence).

The CDR3 nucleotides are TGTGCCAGCAGAAACGCTTCGACGTCCGGGGAGCTGTTTTTT. Translation gives CASRNASTSGELFF. The rearrangement uses TRBV7-9 and TRBJ2-2, with D hard to call. The length of the CDR3 is 14 residues. The germline V and J ends were trimmed by 6 bases and 6 bases, with 14 bases remaining between them. In germline, CDR1 is SEHNR, CDR2 FQNEAQ (reference sequence).

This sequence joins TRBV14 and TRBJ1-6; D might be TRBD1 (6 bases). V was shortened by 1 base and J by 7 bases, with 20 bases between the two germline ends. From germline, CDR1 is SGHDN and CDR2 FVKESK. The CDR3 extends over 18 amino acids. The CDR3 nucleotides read TGTGCCAGCAGCCAAGGTAGAGGGGGGACGGTCTCGAATTCACCCCTCCACTTT. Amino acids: CASSQGRGGTVSNSPLHF.

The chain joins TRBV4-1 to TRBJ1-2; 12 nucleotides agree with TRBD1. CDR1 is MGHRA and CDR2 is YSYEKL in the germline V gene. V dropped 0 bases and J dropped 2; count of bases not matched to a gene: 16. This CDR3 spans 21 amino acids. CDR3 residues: CASSQDLTPLYGTGGNYGYTF. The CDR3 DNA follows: TGCGCCAGCAGCCAAGATCTAACCCCTCTTTATGGGACAGGGGGCAACTATGGCTACACCTTC.